This T cell receptor (beta chain) was identified in a study of T-cell memory formation after mild COVID-19. On the study more broadly: In these data, TCR clusters were largely donor specific.

Study outcomes and limitations: Certain responding clones were present in pre-infection memory, suggesting participation of cross-reactive memory.

The germline V gene encodes CDR1 SGHRS and CDR2 YFSETQ. Trimming took 4 bases from V and 4 from J; bases not matched to a gene: 8. The CDR3 has 15 amino acids. One entry per CDR3 protein results from TCRdb running MiXCR on the 5' RACE reads. The data hold about 160,000 distinct CDR3 sequences, with 25% to 40% observed a single time. About this clonotype: The antigen remains unidentified.

The material sequenced was PBMCs or a T cell subset sorted from them (not recorded which). The chain recombines TRBV5-1 with TRBJ1-1, with 9 positions matching TRBD1. This TCR came from an adult woman who had mild COVID-19 (a few samples of this study predate the infection). Cell type and time point are not known. The CDR3 DNA sequence: TGCGCCAGCAGCGACGACGGACAGGGGCCCACTGAAGCTTTCTTT. Translation: CASSDDGQGPTEAFF.